The rows below give T cell receptor beta chains drawn from one sample of a study of T cell changes during pregnancy in multiple sclerosis. Repertoires were generated with immunoSEQ multiplex PCR, while TCRdb's copy carries only in-frame clones and drops some. There are about 68,000 clones in the sample; 92% occur only once, and around 1.3% lies in the top ten. The input for sequencing was peripheral blood, taken in the second trimester of pregnancy. Every receptor here comes from a female donor in good health, enrolled as a control in a pregnancy study. CDR3s include the opening cysteine and the closing phenylalanine or tryptophan. The D gene is left open where the match is weak. The size of a clone is reported for some rows only, either as once, few or many, or as a class for expanded clones.

V,J,size,length,D,CDR3,DNA
TRBV5-4,TRBJ2-1,.,16,TRBD1,CASSSHRGKGLNEQFF,TGTGCCAGCAGCTCCCACAGGGGGAAAGGACTCAATGAGCAGTTCTTC
TRBV28,TRBJ1-5,.,15,.,CATLRGGLSNQPQHF,TGTGCCACTCTTCGCGGGGGACTGAGCAATCAGCCCCAGCATTTT
TRBV6-5,TRBJ1-4,once,16,.,CASSWGSLTTNEKLFF,TGTGCCAGCAGTTGGGGCAGTCTCACAACTAATGAAAAACTGTTTTTT
TRBV28,TRBJ2-7,.,14,TRBD1,CASSLGGQGYEQYF,TGTGCCAGCAGTTTAGGGGGACAGGGCTACGAGCAGTACTTC
TRBV7-6,TRBJ1-4,.,13,.,CASSLNGNEKLFF,TGTGCCAGCAGCTTGAACGGTAATGAAAAACTGTTTTTT
TRBV6-1,TRBJ1-3,.,15,.,CASSGRRSSGNTIYF,TGTGCCAGCAGTGGGCGACGGAGCTCTGGAAACACCATATATTTT
TRBV30,TRBJ2-3,.,16,TRBD2,CAWSGIAGDGTDTQYF,TGTGCCTGGAGTGGGATAGCGGGAGACGGAACAGATACGCAGTATTTT
TRBV5-1,TRBJ2-5,.,14,.,CASSLPGSQETQYF,TGCGCCAGCAGCTTGCCAGGGTCCCAAGAGACCCAGTACTTC
TRBV4-1,TRBJ2-1,.,15,TRBD2,CASSQGTSGSNEQFF,TGCGCCAGCAGCCAAGGGACTAGCGGGAGCAATGAGCAGTTCTTC
TRBV7-3,TRBJ2-5,.,17,TRBD2,CASSPLRLAGGVETQYF,TGTGCCAGCAGCCCCCTACGACTAGCGGGAGGTGTGGAGACCCAGTACTTC
TRBV15,TRBJ2-2,.,15,.,CATSITPSGTGELFF,TGTGCCACCAGCATTACCCCTAGTGGAACCGGGGAGCTGTTTTTT
TRBV7-9,TRBJ2-7,.,14,TRBD1,CASSPGTGINEQYF,TGTGCCAGCAGCCCCGGGACAGGGATCAACGAGCAGTACTTC
TRBV4-3,TRBJ2-4,.,18,TRBD1,CASSQDIGMGGTGPQQYF,TGCGCCAGCAGCCAAGATATCGGTATGGGAGGGACAGGGCCCCAACAGTACTTC
TRBV2,TRBJ2-5,.,11,.,CASSPKETQYF,TGTGCCAGCAGTCCCAAAGAGACCCAGTACTTC
TRBV18,TRBJ1-2,.,15,TRBD1,CASSDWDRGGYGYTF,TGTGCCAGCTCCGACTGGGACAGGGGAGGCTATGGCTACACCTTC
TRBV11-2,TRBJ2-3,.,15,TRBD2,CASSPLSGTTDTQYF,TGTGCCAGCAGTCCCCTTAGCGGGACCACAGATACGCAGTATTTT
TRBV7-8,TRBJ2-4,once,15,.,CASSLVQGAGNIQYF,TGTGCCAGTAGCTTAGTACAGGGTGCCGGGAACATTCAGTACTTC
TRBV27,TRBJ2-1,.,14,TRBD1,CASSLSPTGNEQFF,TGTGCCAGCAGTTTATCCCCGACAGGGAATGAGCAGTTCTTC
TRBV7-3,TRBJ1-2,.,14,TRBD1,CASSLTQGRGGHTF,TGTGCCAGCAGCTTAACACAGGGGAGAGGGGGCCACACCTTC
TRBV28,TRBJ2-3,.,12,.,CASSTGGDTQYF,TGTGCCAGCAGCACCGGGGGAGATACGCAGTATTTT
TRBV19,TRBJ1-5,.,14,.,CASSPGHSNQPQHF,TGTGCCAGTAGCCCCGGACATAGCAATCAGCCCCAGCATTTT
TRBV5-1,TRBJ2-2,once,14,TRBD1,CASKLQGAAGELFF,TGCGCCAGCAAGCTCCAGGGGGCGGCCGGGGAGCTGTTTTTT
TRBV2,TRBJ1-1,.,14,TRBD1,CASFGLQGIAEAFF,TGTGCCAGCTTTGGGTTACAGGGGATAGCAGAAGCTTTCTTT
TRBV7-8,TRBJ1-4,.,19,TRBD1,CASSWLGQGKFVTNEKLFF,TGTGCCAGCAGCTGGCTCGGACAGGGGAAGTTTGTAACTAATGAAAAACTGTTTTTT
TRBV9,TRBJ2-3,.,15,TRBD2,CASRVGTSEADTQYF,TGTGCCAGCAGAGTTGGGACTAGCGAGGCAGATACGCAGTATTTT
TRBV11-3,TRBJ2-7,.,16,.,CASSFNPGLGLIEQYF,TGTGCCAGCAGTTTTAATCCGGGTCTCGGACTGATCGAGCAGTACTTC
TRBV19,TRBJ1-6,.,15,TRBD1,CASTALGEQGSPLHF,TGTGCCAGTACCGCGCTGGGGGAACAGGGGTCACCCCTCCACTTT
TRBV2,TRBJ2-5,.,13,.,CASSEVPRETQYF,TGTGCCAGCAGTGAAGTCCCCCGGGAGACCCAGTACTTC
TRBV12-5,TRBJ2-3,.,15,.,CASGLDSAPGDTQYF,TGTGCTAGTGGTCTGGACTCCGCGCCCGGAGATACGCAGTATTTT
TRBV6-4,TRBJ1-1,.,15,.,CASRAWASRGTEAFF,TGTGCCAGCAGAGCGTGGGCGAGTAGGGGCACTGAAGCTTTCTTT
TRBV5-1,TRBJ1-2,.,14,.,CASSLGSGRNGYTF,TGCGCCAGCAGCTTGGGTTCGGGGAGGAATGGCTACACCTTC
TRBV5-1,TRBJ1-4,.,15,TRBD1,CASSLGQGLGEKLFF,TGCGCCAGCAGCTTAGGACAGGGGCTAGGGGAAAAACTGTTTTTT
TRBV7-9,TRBJ1-2,.,12,.,CASSSDYYGYTF,TGTGCCAGCAGCTCAGATTACTATGGCTACACCTTC
TRBV11-2,TRBJ2-1,.,15,TRBD2,CASRASGNSYNEQFF,TGTGCCAGCAGGGCTAGCGGGAACTCCTACAATGAGCAGTTCTTC
TRBV27,TRBJ2-3,.,16,.,CASRGWGRRSPDTQYF,TGTGCCAGCAGGGGTTGGGGCAGACGTTCCCCAGATACGCAGTATTTT
TRBV7-3,TRBJ2-3,.,12,.,CASAVDFDTQYF,TGTGCTTCGGCTGTAGACTTTGATACGCAGTATTTT
TRBV7-2,TRBJ1-2,.,14,.,CASSLNRGGYGYTF,TGTGCCAGCAGCCTTAACCGGGGGGGCTACGGCTACACCTTC
TRBV6-1,TRBJ1-6,few,15,.,CASSEAGSRGSPLHF,TGTGCCAGCAGTGAAGCGGGCAGTCGGGGATCACCCCTCCACTTT
TRBV4-1,TRBJ1-2,once,13,TRBD1,CASSHRQGQGYTF,TGCGCCAGCAGCCACCGACAGGGCCAGGGCTACACCTTC
TRBV11-3,TRBJ2-3,once,16,TRBD2,CASSLVSTSEFDTQYF,TGTGCCAGCAGCTTAGTTAGCACTAGCGAGTTCGATACGCAGTATTTT
TRBV7-2,TRBJ1-6,.,12,.,CASSELDSPLHF,TGTGCCAGCAGCGAACTCGATTCACCCCTCCACTTT
TRBV28,TRBJ1-4,.,15,TRBD1,CASSFRDRINEKLFF,TGTGCCAGCAGTTTCAGGGACAGGATCAATGAAAAACTGTTTTTT
TRBV7-3,TRBJ2-7,.,15,.,CASSLTSDSRNEQYF,TGTGCCAGCAGCCTAACGTCGGACTCCCGCAACGAGCAGTACTTC
TRBV4-2,TRBJ1-3,.,17,TRBD1,CASSQSDREYSGNTIYF,TGTGCCAGCAGCCAATCGGACAGGGAGTATTCTGGAAACACCATATATTTT
TRBV7-9,TRBJ2-1,.,13,TRBD2,CASTQREEGEQFF,TGTGCCAGCACCCAGCGGGAGGAAGGTGAGCAGTTCTTC
TRBV28,TRBJ2-7,.,13,TRBD2,CASREGALYEQYF,TGTGCCAGCCGGGAGGGAGCTCTCTACGAGCAGTACTTC
TRBV30,TRBJ2-1,.,13,.,CAWTSDSYNEQFF,TGTGCCTGGACTAGCGACTCCTACAATGAGCAGTTCTTC
TRBV19,TRBJ1-3,.,14,.,CASSEDSSGNTIYF,TGTGCCAGTAGTGAGGACAGTTCTGGAAACACCATATATTTT